This note documents a single T cell receptor beta chain sequence. V was cut by 4 bases and J by 0 bases, with 10 bases left in between. The CDR3 loop spans 15 amino acids. Looked up from germline, CDR1 is SGDLS and CDR2 is YYNGEE. The sample comes from a study of control samples from healthy donors and cancer patients. Sequencing used immunoSEQ multiplex PCR; TCRdb keeps in-frame clones, though not all of them. There are about 140,000 clones in the sample; more than 80% occur only once, and approximately 6.8% lies in the top ten. J is TRBJ1-4 and V is TRBV9, with D possibly matching TRBD1 (6 bases). This sequence originates from a man between 18 and 35 years old in good health. Sequencing was done on a sample of blood. The CDR3 reads CASSTGRATNEKLFF. The CDR3 DNA reads as TGTGCCAGCAGCACAGGGAGAGCAACTAATGAAAAACTGTTTTTT.